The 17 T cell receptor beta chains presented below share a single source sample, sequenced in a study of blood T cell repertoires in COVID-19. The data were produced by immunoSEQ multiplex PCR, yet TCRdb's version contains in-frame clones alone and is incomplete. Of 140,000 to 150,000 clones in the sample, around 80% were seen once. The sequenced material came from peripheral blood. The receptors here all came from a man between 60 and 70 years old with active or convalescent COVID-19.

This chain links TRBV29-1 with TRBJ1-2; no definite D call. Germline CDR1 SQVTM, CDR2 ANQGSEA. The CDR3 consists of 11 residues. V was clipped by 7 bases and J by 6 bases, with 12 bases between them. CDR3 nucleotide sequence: TGCAGCGGAGGGAGGGCGGATGGCTACACCTTC. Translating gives CSGGRADGYTF.

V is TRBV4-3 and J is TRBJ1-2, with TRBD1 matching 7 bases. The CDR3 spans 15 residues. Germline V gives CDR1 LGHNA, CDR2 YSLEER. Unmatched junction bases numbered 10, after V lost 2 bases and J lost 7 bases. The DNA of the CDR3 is TGCGCCAGCAGCCAACCCCATCAGGGGGAGTCTGGCTACACCTTC. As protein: CASSQPHQGESGYTF.

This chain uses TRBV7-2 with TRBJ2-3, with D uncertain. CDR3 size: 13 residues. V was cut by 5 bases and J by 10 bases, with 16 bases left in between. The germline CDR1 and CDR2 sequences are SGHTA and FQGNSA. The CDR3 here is CASSRPLATAQYF. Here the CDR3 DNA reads TGTGCCAGCAGCCGACCGTTAGCCACTGCGCAGTATTTT.

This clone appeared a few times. The DNA of the CDR3 is TGTGCCTGGAGTGTTGGGACATATCCCACCTTC. It is translated as CAWSVGTYPTF. The chain is built from TRBV30 and TRBJ1-2; D is possibly TRBD1 (6 bases). Per the germline V gene, CDR1 is GTSNPN and CDR2 is SVGIG (reference sequence). The CDR3 is made up of 11 amino acids. V was trimmed by 0 bases and J by 13 bases, leaving 12 bases between them.

CDR3 sequence reads: CASSFLASTGENGYTF. In DNA, the CDR3 is TGTGCCAGCAGTTTCCTAGCCTCGACAGGGGAGAACGGCTACACCTTC. V is TRBV27 and J is TRBJ1-2; TRBD1 matches at 8 bases. Germline CDR1 and CDR2: MNHEY and SMNVEV (reference sequence). This CDR3 comprises 16 residues. V shed 3 bases, J shed 8 bases, and the junction held 14 bases outside the gene matches.

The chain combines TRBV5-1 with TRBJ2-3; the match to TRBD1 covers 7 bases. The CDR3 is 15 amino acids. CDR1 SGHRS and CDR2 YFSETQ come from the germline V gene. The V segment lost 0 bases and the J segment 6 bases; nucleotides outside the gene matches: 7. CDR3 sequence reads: CASSLEARGFDTQYF. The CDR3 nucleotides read TGCGCCAGCAGCTTGGAGGCCAGGGGGTTTGATACGCAGTATTTT.

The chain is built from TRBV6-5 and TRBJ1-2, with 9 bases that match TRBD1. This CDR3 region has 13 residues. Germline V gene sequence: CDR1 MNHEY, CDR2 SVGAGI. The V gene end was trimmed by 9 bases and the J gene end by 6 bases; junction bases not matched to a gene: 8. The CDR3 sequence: CASSGQGTDGYTF. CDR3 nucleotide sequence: TGTGCCAGTTCAGGACAGGGGACGGATGGCTACACCTTC.

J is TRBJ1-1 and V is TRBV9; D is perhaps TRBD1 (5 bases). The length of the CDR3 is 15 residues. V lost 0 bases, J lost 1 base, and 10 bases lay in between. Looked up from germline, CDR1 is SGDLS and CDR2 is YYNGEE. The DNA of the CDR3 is TGTGCCAGCAGCGTAGCTGGGGCACGGAACACTGAAGCTTTCTTT. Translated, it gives CASSVAGARNTEAFF.

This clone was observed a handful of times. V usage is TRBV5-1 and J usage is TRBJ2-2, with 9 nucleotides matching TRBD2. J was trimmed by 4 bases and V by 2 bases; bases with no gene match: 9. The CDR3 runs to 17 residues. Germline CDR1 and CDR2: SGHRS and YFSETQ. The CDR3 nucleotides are TGCGCCAGCAGCTTACGCGGGGGGGCCGCGGGCACCGGGGAGCTGTTTTTT. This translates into CASSLRGGAAGTGELFF. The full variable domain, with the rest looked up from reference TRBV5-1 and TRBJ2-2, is KAGVTQTPRYLIKTRGQQVTLSCSPISGHRSVSWYQQTPGQGLQFLFEYFSETQRNKGNFPGRFSGRQFSNSRSEMNVSTLELGDSALYLCASSLRGGAAGTGELFFGEGSRLTVL.

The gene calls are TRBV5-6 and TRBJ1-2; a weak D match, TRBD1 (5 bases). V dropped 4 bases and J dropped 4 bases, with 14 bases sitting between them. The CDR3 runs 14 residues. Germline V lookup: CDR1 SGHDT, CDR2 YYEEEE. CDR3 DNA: TGTGCCAGCAGCCCTCGGGACTTCAGCTATGGCTACACCTTC. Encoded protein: CASSPRDFSYGYTF.

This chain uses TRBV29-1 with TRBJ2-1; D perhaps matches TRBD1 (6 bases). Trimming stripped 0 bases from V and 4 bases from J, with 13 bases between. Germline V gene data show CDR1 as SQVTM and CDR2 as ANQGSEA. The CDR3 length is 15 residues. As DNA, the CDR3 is TGCAGCGTTGAAGATCCAGGACAGATGTACAATGAGCAGTTCTTC. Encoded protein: CSVEDPGQMYNEQFF.

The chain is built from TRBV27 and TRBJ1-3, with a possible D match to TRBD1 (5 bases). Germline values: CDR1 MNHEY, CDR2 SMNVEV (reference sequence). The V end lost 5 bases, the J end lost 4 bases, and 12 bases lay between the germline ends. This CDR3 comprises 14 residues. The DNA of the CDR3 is TGTGCCAGCAGTAGGGCAGGGAGGGGAAACACCATATATTTT. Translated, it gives CASSRAGRGNTIYF.

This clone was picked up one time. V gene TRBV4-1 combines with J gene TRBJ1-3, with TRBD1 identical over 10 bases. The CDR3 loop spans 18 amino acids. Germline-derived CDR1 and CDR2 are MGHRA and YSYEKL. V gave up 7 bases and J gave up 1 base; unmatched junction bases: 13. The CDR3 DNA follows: TGCGCCAGCAAAACCGGGACAGGGGTGCTTTCGTCTGGAAACACCATATATTTT. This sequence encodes CASKTGTGVLSSGNTIYF.

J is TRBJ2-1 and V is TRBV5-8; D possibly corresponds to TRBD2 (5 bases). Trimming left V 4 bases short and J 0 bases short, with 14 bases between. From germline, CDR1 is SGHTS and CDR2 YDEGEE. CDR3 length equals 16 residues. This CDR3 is CASSEGTGSSYNEQFF. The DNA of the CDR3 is TGTGCCAGCAGCGAGGGTACGGGGAGCTCCTACAATGAGCAGTTCTTC.

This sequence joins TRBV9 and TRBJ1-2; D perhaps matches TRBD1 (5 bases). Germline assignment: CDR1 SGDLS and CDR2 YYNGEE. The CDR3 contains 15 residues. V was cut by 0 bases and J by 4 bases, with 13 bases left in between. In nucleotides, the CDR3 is TGTGCCAGCAGCGTAGGTGCAGGGAAACTCTATGGCTACACCTTC. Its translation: CASSVGAGKLYGYTF.

DNA for the CDR3: TGTGCCAGCAGCGGGACAGGGGAATGGACAGATACGCAGTATTTT. It encodes CASSGTGEWTDTQYF. The V call is TRBV7-9, the J call TRBJ2-3; TRBD1 aligns across 10 bases. The V and J ends lost 5 bases and 3 bases, in that order; junction bases with no gene match: 5. This CDR3 has 15 residues. Germline V gene data show CDR1 as SEHNR and CDR2 as FQNEAQ (reference sequence). Based on the CDR3 plus reference TRBV7-9 and TRBJ2-3, the full variable domain is DTGVSQNPRHKITKRGQNVTFRCDPISEHNRLYWYRQTLGQGPEFLTYFQNEAQLEKSRLLSDRFSAERPKGSFSTLEIQRTEQGDSAMYLCASSGTGEWTDTQYFGPGTRLTVL.

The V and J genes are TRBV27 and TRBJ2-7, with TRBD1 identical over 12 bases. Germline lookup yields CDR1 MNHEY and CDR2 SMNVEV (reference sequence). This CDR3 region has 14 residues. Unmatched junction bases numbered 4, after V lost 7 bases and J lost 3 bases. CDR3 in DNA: TGTGCCAGCAAGGGACAGGGGGCCCGCTACGAGCAGTACGTC. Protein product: CASKGQGARYEQYV.